This T cell receptor (beta chain) was profiled in a study of T-cell reconstitution after alpha-beta-depleted transplantation in children. This clonotype was observed a few times. The TCRbeta library was prepared with unique molecular identifiers. TCRdb ran MiXCR on the PCR reads and lists one entry per CDR3 protein. The table lists a few hundred thousand distinct CDR3 sequences, around 20% of them singletons, with less than 4% in the top ten. The CDR3 runs 16 residues. Trimming pared 1 base from V and 0 bases from J, leaving 12 bases between. Per germline, CDR1 SEHNR and CDR2 FQNEAQ (reference sequence).

The chain is built from TRBV7-9 and TRBJ1-2; D call uncertain. This TCR was sampled from a human donor who donated a stem cell graft to a child with acute lymphoblastic leukemia. This material consisted of PBMCs from the stem cell graft donor, taken from the stem cell graft. This chain's CDR3 is CASSLGDSAANYGYTF. As DNA, the CDR3 is TGTGCCAGCAGCTTAGGTGATTCGGCAGCTAACTATGGCTACACCTTC.